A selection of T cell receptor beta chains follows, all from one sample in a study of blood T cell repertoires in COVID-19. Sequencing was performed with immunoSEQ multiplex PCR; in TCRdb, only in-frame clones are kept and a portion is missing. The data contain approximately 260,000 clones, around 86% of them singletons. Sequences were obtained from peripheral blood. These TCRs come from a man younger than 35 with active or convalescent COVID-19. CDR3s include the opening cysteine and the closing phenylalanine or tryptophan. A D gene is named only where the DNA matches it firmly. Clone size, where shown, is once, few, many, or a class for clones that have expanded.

CASSMGQTNTGELFF | TGTGCCAGCAGTATGGGACAGACTAACACCGGGGAGCTGTTTTTT | - | TRBJ2-2 | TRBV2 | TRBD1
CATSDLTSDQETQYF | TGTGCCACCAGTGATTTGACTAGCGACCAAGAGACCCAGTACTTC | - | TRBJ2-5 | TRBV24-1 | TRBD2
CASRARVSGSSGANVLTF | TGTGCCAGCAGAGCCAGGGTTAGCGGGAGCTCAGGGGCCAACGTCCTGACTTTC | - | TRBJ2-6 | TRBV7-9 | TRBD2
CASSYAPSVGSRQFF | TGTGCCAGCAGTTACGCACCTAGCGTGGGGAGTCGGCAGTTCTTC | - | TRBJ2-1 | TRBV6-5 | -
CASSDTGGPQETQYF | TGTGCCAGCAGTGACACAGGGGGGCCCCAAGAGACCCAGTACTTC | - | TRBJ2-5 | TRBV6-1 | TRBD1
CASRPGQGSYEQYF | TGTGCCAGCAGGCCGGGACAGGGCTCCTACGAGCAGTACTTC | - | TRBJ2-7 | TRBV5-4 | TRBD1
CAGPPGLAGIYNEQFF | TGCGCCGGACCCCCTGGACTAGCGGGTATATACAATGAGCAGTTCTTC | - | TRBJ2-1 | TRBV4-3 | TRBD2
CASSPGTGPGETQYF | TGTGCCAGCAGCCCCGGGACAGGCCCAGGGGAGACCCAGTACTTC | - | TRBJ2-5 | TRBV5-4 | TRBD1
CASSITTSGSSYNEQFF | TGTGCCAGTAGTATCACGACTAGCGGGTCCTCCTACAATGAGCAGTTCTTC | - | TRBJ2-1 | TRBV19 | TRBD2
CASSPRSPSDSNYEQYF | TGTGCCAGCTCACCCCGAAGCCCAAGTGACAGCAACTACGAGCAGTACTTC | - | TRBJ2-7 | TRBV18 | -
CASSLQVHEQYF | TGTGCCAGCAGCCTACAGGTGCACGAGCAGTACTTC | - | TRBJ2-7 | TRBV6-2/TRBV6-3 | -
CASSQETTSGTDTQYF | TGTGCCAGCAGCCAAGAAACTACCTCTGGCACAGATACGCAGTATTTT | - | TRBJ2-3 | TRBV4-2 | -
CATSDLNVADGELFF | TGTGCCACCAGTGATTTGAATGTTGCGGACGGGGAGCTGTTTTTT | - | TRBJ2-2 | TRBV24-1 | -
CSVATGMNTEAFF | TGCAGCGTTGCGACGGGGATGAACACTGAAGCTTTCTTT | - | TRBJ1-1 | TRBV29-1 | -
CASGTVATNEKLFF | TGTGCCAGCGGGACAGTTGCAACTAATGAAAAACTGTTTTTT | - | TRBJ1-4 | TRBV28 | TRBD1
CASNGDRHSPLHF | TGTGCCAGCAATGGGGACAGGCATTCACCCCTCCACTTT | few | TRBJ1-6 | TRBV28 | TRBD1
CASSPTVESDTQYF | TGTGCCAGCAGCCCGACAGTCGAATCAGATACGCAGTATTTT | - | TRBJ2-3 | TRBV7-9 | -
CASSSRDNQETQYF | TGTGCCAGCAGCAGCCGGGACAACCAAGAGACCCAGTACTTC | once | TRBJ2-5 | TRBV11-3 | -
CASSLAGVAGAQETQYF | TGCGCCAGCAGCTTGGCTGGGGTAGCGGGAGCACAAGAGACCCAGTACTTC | - | TRBJ2-5 | TRBV5-1 | TRBD2
CASSESTVVSYNEQFF | TGCGCCAGCAGTGAGTCGACAGTTGTCTCCTACAATGAGCAGTTCTTC | - | TRBJ2-1 | TRBV10-1 | -
CASSFQGPSYEQYF | TGTGCCAGCAGCTTTCAGGGCCCTTCCTACGAGCAGTACTTC | - | TRBJ2-7 | TRBV7-9 | -
CASSQVFTATGLAGTLYNEQFF | TGTGCCAGCAGCCAAGTATTCACCGCTACGGGACTAGCGGGAACCCTTTACAATGAGCAGTTCTTC | - | TRBJ2-1 | TRBV4-2 | TRBD2
CASSLAGNQPQHF | TGTGCCAGCAGTTTAGCCGGGAATCAGCCCCAGCATTTT | - | TRBJ1-5 | TRBV12-3/TRBV12-4 | -
CASSNRNYEQYF | TGTGCCAGCTCTAACAGGAATTACGAGCAGTACTTC | - | TRBJ2-7 | TRBV6-5 | -
CASSPDRNLYNEQFF | TGTGCCAGCAGCCCCGACAGAAACCTATACAATGAGCAGTTCTTC | - | TRBJ2-1 | TRBV9 | -
CATSDPGLVGSNQPQHF | TGTGCCACCAGTGACCCTGGACTTGTAGGTAGCAATCAGCCCCAGCATTTT | - | TRBJ1-5 | TRBV24-1 | -
CAWRPEGRGLETQYF | TGTGCCTGGAGGCCAGAAGGAAGGGGCTTGGAGACCCAGTACTTC | - | TRBJ2-5 | TRBV30 | -
CASRPGTGEKLFF | TGTGCCAGCAGACCTGGGACAGGAGAAAAACTGTTTTTT | - | TRBJ1-4 | TRBV12-3/TRBV12-4 | TRBD1
CASSLEQGGTNTIYF | TGCGCCAGCAGCTTGGAACAGGGGGGTACAAACACCATATATTTT | few | TRBJ1-3 | TRBV5-1 | TRBD1
CASMGREQYF | TGTGCCAGCATGGGGCGGGAGCAGTACTTC | - | TRBJ2-7 | TRBV7-9 | -
CASSYGRVPYNEQFF | TGTGCCAGCAGTTACGGGCGGGTACCCTACAATGAGCAGTTCTTC | - | TRBJ2-1 | TRBV6-5 | -
CATSRDRARGNEKLFF | TGTGCCACCAGCAGAGATCGTGCCAGGGGTAATGAAAAACTGTTTTTT | - | TRBJ1-4 | TRBV15 | -
CASSLGSGLEQYF | TGTGCCAGCAGCTTAGGCTCTGGGCTCGAGCAGTACTTC | - | TRBJ2-7 | TRBV13 | -
CASSQEAGVGETQYF | TGTGCCAGCAGCCAAGAAGCGGGAGTGGGGGAGACCCAGTACTTC | - | TRBJ2-5 | TRBV3-1/TRBV3-2 | TRBD2
CASSQYPQLTNTGELFF | TGCGCCAGCAGCCAGTATCCGCAACTTACGAACACCGGGGAGCTGTTTTTT | - | TRBJ2-2 | TRBV4-1 | -
CASSLILVEPQHF | TGTGCCAGCAGTTTGATACTTGTAGAGCCCCAGCATTTT | - | TRBJ1-5 | TRBV28 | -
CASSQAGGGSQPQHF | TGTGCCAGCAGCCAAGCTGGAGGGGGCAGCCAGCCCCAGCATTTT | - | TRBJ1-5 | TRBV3-1/TRBV3-2 | TRBD1
CASSQTDGYTF | TGTGCCAGCAGCCAGACTGATGGCTACACCTTC | - | TRBJ1-2 | TRBV3-1/TRBV3-2 | -
CASSSSAQGEKLFF | TGTGCCAGCAGTTCGTCGGCCCAGGGGGAAAAACTGTTTTTT | - | TRBJ1-4 | TRBV27 | -
CASSLGEQGAFF | TGTGCCAGCAGCTTAGGTGAACAGGGAGCTTTCTTT | - | TRBJ1-1 | TRBV7-9 | -
CASSELPNQQETQYF | TGTGCCAGCAGTGAGCTGCCTAACCAACAAGAGACCCAGTACTTC | - | TRBJ2-5 | TRBV2 | -
CASSPGGGPSGSQADTQYF | TGCGCCAGCAGCCCCGGGGGGGGGCCTAGCGGGAGTCAGGCAGATACGCAGTATTTT | - | TRBJ2-3 | TRBV5-1 | TRBD2
CASSLGSGLAGGEQFF | TGTGCCAGCAGCTTGGGTTCGGGCCTAGCGGGAGGAGAGCAGTTCTTC | - | TRBJ2-1 | TRBV5-6 | TRBD2
CASTPDRGREQYF | TGTGCCAGCACCCCGGACAGGGGGCGCGAGCAGTACTTC | - | TRBJ2-7 | TRBV28 | TRBD1